This TCR beta chain was found in a study of identical twins. Per germline, CDR1 SEHNR and CDR2 FQNEAQ (reference sequence). V lost 2 bases and J 6 bases, leaving 8 bases between the germline ends. The CDR3 is made up of 13 amino acids. TCRdb re-analysed the 5' RACE reads in MiXCR, keeping a single row per CDR3 protein. The data contain approximately 210,000 distinct CDR3 sequences, 6% to 7% of them singletons. The sample was also reused in another study, on T cells expressing NK-cell markers.

V and J are TRBV7-9 and TRBJ1-3; no reliable D call. This sequence originates from a woman aged 18-35 years in good health. The sequenced sample consisted of CD8+ T cells sorted from blood. The CDR3 loop reads CASSLLGSNTIYF. CDR3 DNA: TGTGCCAGCAGCTTATTGGGGTCAAACACCATATATTTT.